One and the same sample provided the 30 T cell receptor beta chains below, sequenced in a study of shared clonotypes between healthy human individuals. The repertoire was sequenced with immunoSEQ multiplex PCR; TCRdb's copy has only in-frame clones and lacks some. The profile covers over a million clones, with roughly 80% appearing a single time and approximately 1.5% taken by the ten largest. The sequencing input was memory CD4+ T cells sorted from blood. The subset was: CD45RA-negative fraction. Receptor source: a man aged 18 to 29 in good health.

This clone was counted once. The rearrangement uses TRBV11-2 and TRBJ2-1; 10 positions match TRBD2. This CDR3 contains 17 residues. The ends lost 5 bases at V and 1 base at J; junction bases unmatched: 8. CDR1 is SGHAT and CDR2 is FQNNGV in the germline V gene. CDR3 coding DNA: TGTGCCAGCAGCCTTACGTGGACTAGCGGTTCCTACAATGAGCAGTTCTTC. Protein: CASSLTWTSGSYNEQFF.

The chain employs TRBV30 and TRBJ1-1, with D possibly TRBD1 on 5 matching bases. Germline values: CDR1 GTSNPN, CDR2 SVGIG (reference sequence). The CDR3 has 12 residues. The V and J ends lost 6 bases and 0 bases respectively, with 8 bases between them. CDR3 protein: CACGTLNTEAFF. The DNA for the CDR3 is TGTGCCTGCGGGACCCTGAACACTGAAGCTTTCTTT.

The CDR3: CASSFRGADTEAFF. CDR3 DNA sequence: TGTGCCAGCAGTTTCAGGGGCGCGGATACTGAAGCTTTCTTT. The chain carries TRBV27 and TRBJ1-1; D may be TRBD1 (6 bases). The V gene lost 3 bases and the J gene lost 5 bases, with 13 bases spanning the gap. The germline CDR1 and CDR2 sequences are MNHEY and SMNVEV (reference sequence). This CDR3 comprises 14 residues.

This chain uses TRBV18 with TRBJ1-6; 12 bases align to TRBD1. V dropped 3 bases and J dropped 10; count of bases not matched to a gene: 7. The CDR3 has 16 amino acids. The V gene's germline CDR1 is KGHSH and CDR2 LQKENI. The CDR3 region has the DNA TGTGCCAGCTCACCTTCGGGACAGGGGGCTGGCTCACCCCTCCACTTT. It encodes CASSPSGQGAGSPLHF.

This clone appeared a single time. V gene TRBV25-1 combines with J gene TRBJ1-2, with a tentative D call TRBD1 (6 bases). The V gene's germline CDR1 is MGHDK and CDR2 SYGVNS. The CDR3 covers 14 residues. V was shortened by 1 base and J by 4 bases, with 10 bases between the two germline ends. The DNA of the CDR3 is TGTGCCAGCAGTGAATCTGGACAGTTCTATGGCTACACCTTC. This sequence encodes CASSESGQFYGYTF.

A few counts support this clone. The CDR3: CASSLGDVGGYTF. The CDR3 bases are TGCGCCAGCAGCCTAGGGGATGTTGGGGGCTACACCTTC. The chain is built from TRBV5-1 and TRBJ1-2, with a possible D match to TRBD1 (5 bases). The CDR3 totals 13 residues. The germline V gene encodes CDR1 SGHRS and CDR2 YFSETQ. The V and J ends lost 4 bases and 8 bases respectively, with 15 bases between them.

In nucleotides, the CDR3 is TGTGCCAGCAGTGAAGTTGCGGGACAGGGGTACGAGCAGTACTTC. It codes for CASSEVAGQGYEQYF. This chain links TRBV25-1 with TRBJ2-7; the match to TRBD1 covers 10 bases. Germline CDR1 and CDR2: MGHDK and SYGVNS. The trim removed 2 bases at V and 4 bases at J, leaving 5 bases unmatched. The CDR3 contains 15 residues.

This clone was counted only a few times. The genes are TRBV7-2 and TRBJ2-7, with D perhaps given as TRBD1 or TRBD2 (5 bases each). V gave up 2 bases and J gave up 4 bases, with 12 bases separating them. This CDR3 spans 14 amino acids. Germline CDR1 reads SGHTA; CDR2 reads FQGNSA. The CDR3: CASSLMRGNYEQYF. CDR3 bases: TGTGCCAGCAGCTTAATGAGGGGAAATTACGAGCAGTACTTC.

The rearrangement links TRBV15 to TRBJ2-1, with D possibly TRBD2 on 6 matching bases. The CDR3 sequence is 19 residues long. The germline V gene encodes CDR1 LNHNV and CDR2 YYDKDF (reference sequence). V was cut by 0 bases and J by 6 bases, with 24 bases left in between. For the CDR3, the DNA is TGTGCCACCAGCAGAGATTGGGGGGTTGGATGGGGTCACGCCAATGAGCAGTTCTTC. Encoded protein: CATSRDWGVGWGHANEQFF. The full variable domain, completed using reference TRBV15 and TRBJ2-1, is DAMVIQNPRYQVTQFGKPVTLSCSQTLNHNVMYWYQQKSSQAPKLLFHYYDKDFNNEADTPDNFQSRRPNTSFCFLDIRSPGLGDTAMYLCATSRDWGVGWGHANEQFFGPGTRLTVL.

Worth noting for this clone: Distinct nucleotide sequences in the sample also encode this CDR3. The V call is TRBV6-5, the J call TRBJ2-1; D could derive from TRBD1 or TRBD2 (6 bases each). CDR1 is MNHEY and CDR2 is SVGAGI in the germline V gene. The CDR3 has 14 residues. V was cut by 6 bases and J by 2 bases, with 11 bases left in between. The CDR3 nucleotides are TGTGCCAGCAGGACCGGGGGCGCCTACAATGAGCAGTTCTTC. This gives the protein CASRTGGAYNEQFF.

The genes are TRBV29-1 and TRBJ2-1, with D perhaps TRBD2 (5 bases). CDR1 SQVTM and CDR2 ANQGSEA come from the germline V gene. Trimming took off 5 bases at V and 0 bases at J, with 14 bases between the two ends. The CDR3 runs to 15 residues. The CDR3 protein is CSVLGLQSSYNEQFF. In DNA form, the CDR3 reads TGCAGCGTTTTAGGACTCCAGAGCTCCTACAATGAGCAGTTCTTC.

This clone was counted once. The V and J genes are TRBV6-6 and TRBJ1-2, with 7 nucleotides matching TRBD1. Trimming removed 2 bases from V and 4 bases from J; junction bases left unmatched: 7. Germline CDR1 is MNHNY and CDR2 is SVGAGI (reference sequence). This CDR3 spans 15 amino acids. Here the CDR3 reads CASSYDREPSYGYTF. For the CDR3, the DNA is TGTGCCAGCAGTTACGACAGGGAACCCTCCTATGGCTACACCTTC.

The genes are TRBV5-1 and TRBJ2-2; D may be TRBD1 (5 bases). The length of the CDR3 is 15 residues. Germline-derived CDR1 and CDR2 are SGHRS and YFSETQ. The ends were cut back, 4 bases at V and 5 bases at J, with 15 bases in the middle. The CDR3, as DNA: TGCGCCAGCAGCGACCAGGGCGATTTTACCGGGGAGCTGTTTTTT. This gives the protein CASSDQGDFTGELFF.

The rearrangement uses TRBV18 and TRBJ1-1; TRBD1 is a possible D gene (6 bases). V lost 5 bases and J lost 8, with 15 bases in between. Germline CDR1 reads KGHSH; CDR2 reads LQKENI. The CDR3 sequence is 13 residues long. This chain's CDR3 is CASSGTRTEEAFF. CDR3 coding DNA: TGTGCCAGCTCAGGGACACGGACCGAAGAAGCTTTCTTT.

CDR3 protein: CASSVGQAAANSGNTIYF. Written as DNA, the CDR3 is TGCGCCAGCAGCGTCGGACAGGCCGCCGCAAACTCTGGAAACACCATATATTTT. The genes are TRBV5-1 and TRBJ1-3; TRBD1 matches 7 bases. The CDR3 contains 18 residues. J was trimmed by 0 bases and V by 4 bases; bases with no gene match: 13. The V gene's germline CDR1 is SGHRS and CDR2 YFSETQ.

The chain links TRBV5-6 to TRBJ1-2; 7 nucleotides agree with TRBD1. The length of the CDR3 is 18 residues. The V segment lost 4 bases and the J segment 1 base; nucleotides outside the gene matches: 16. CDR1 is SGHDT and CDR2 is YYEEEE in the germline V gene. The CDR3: CASSGTDETFAHNYGYTF. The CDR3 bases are TGTGCCAGCAGCGGGACAGATGAGACCTTCGCACATAACTATGGCTACACCTTC.

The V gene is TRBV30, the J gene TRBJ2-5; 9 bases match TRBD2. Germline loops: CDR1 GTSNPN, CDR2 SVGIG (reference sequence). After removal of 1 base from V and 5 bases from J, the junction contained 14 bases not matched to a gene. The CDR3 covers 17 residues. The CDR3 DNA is TGTGCCTGGAGTGGGGGCGGGAGGGCCTTATCCCGTGAGACCCAGTACTTC. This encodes CAWSGGGRALSRETQYF.

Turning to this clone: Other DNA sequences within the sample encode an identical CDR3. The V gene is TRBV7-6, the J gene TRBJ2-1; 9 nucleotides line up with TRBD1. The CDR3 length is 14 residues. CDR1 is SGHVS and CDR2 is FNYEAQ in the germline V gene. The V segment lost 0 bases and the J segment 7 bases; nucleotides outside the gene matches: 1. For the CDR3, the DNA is TGTGCCAGCAGCTTAGCGACAGGGGGGAATGAGCAGTTCTTC. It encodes CASSLATGGNEQFF. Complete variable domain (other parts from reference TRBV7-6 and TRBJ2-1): GAGVSQSPRYKVTKRGQDVALRCDPISGHVSLYWYRQALGQGPEFLTYFNYEAQQDKSGLPNDRFSAERPEGSISTLTIQRTEQRDSAMYRCASSLATGGNEQFFGPGTRLTVL.

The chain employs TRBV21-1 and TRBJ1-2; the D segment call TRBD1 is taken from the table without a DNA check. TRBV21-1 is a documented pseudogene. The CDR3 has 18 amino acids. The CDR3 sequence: CASSKVRDRTQGPYGYTF. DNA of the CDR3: TGTGCCAGCAGCAAAGTCCGGGACAGGACTCAGGGGCCCTATGGCTACACCTTC.

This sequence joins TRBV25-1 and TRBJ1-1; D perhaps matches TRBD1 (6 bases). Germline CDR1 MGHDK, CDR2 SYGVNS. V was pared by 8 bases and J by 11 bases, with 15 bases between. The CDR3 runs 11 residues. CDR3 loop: CASHGRGDAFF. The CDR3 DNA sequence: TGTGCCAGCCACGGAAGGGGGGATGCTTTCTTT.

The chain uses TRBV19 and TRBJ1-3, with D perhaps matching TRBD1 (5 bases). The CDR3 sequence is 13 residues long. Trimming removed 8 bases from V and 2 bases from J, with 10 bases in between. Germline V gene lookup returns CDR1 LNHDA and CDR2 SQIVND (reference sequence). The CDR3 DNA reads TGTGCCAGTGCAGGGACGGCTGGAAACACCATATATTTT. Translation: CASAGTAGNTIYF.

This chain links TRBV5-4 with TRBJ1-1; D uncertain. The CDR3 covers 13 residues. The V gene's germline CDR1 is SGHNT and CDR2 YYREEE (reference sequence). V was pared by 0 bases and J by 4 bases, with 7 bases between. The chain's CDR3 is CASSLDRFTEAFF. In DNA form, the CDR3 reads TGTGCCAGCAGCTTGGACAGATTCACTGAAGCTTTCTTT.

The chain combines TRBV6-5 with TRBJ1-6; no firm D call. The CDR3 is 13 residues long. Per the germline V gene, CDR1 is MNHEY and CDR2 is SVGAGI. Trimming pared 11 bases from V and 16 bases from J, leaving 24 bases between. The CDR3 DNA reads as TGTGCCGTCGGACGGGGTGAGCATGTTGATCTCCACTTT. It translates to CAVGRGEHVDLHF.

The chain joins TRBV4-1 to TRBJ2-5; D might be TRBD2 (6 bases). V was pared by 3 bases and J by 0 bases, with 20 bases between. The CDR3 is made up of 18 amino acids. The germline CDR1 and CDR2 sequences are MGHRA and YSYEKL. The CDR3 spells CASSQTQGGASYQETQYF. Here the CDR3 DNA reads TGCGCCAGCAGCCAGACTCAAGGCGGGGCGTCGTACCAAGAGACCCAGTACTTC.

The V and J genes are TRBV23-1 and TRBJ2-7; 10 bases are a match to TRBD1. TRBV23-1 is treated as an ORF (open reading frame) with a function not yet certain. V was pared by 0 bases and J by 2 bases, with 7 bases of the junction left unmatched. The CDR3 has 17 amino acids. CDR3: CASSQSRDRGITYEQYF. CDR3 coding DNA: TGCGCCAGCAGTCAATCGAGGGACAGGGGAATCACCTACGAGCAGTACTTC.

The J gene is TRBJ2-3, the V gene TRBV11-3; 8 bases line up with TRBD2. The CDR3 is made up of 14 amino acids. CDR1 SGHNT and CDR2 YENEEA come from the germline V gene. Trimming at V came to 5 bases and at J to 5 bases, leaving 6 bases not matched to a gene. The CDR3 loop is CASSLTAGVDTQYF. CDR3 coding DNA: TGTGCCAGCAGCCTCACAGCGGGAGTAGATACGCAGTATTTT.

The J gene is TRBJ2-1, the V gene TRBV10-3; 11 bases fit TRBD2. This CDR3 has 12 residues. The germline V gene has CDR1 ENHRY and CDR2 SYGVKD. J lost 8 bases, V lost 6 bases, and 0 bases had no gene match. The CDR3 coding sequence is TGTGCCATCAGACTAGCGGGGGATGAGCAGTTCTTC. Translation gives CAIRLAGDEQFF.

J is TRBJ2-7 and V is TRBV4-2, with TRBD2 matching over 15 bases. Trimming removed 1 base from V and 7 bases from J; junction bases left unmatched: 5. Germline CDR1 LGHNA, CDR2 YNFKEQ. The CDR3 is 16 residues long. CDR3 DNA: TGTGCCAGCAGCCAAGGGACTAGCGGGGGGGCAGGAGAGCAGTACTTC. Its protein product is CASSQGTSGGAGEQYF.

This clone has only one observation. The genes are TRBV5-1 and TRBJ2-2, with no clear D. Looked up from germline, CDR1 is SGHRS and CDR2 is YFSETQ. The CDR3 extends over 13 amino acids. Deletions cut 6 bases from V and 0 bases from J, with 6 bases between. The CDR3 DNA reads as TGCGCCAGCAAAGAAACGAACACCGGGGAGCTGTTTTTT. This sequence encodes CASKETNTGELFF.

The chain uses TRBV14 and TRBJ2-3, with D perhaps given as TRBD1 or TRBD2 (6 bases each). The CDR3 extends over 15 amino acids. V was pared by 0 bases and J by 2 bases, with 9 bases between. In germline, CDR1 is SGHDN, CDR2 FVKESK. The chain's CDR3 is CASSQDSGATDTQYF. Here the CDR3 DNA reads TGTGCCAGCAGCCAAGATTCGGGGGCCACAGATACGCAGTATTTT.